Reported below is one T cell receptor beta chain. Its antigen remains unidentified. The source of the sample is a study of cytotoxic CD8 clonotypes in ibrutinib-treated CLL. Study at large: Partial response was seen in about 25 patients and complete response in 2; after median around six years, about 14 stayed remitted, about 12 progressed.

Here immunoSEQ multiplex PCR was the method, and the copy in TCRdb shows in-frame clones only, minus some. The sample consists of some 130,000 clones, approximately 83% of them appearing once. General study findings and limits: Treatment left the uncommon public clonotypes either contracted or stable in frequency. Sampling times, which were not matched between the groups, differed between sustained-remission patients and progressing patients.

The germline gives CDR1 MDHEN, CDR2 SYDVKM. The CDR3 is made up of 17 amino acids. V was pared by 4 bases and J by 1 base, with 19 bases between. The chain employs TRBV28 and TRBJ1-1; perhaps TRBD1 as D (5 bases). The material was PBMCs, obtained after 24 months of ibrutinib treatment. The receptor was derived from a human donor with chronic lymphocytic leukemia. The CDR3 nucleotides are TGTGCCAGCAGTTACATAATTCCGGGACGGGAGAACACTGAAGCTTTCTTT. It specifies CASSYIIPGRENTEAFF.